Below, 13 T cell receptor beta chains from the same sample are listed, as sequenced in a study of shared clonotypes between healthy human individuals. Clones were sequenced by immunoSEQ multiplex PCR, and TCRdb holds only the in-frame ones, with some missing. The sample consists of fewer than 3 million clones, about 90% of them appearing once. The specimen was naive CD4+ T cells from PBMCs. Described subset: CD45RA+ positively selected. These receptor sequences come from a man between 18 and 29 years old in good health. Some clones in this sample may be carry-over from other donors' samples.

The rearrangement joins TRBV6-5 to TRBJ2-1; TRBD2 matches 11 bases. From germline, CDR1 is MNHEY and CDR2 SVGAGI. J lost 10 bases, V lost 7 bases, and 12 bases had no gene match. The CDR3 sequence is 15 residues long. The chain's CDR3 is CASTPGGSGRAEQFF. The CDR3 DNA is TGTGCCAGCACCCCCGGGGGTAGCGGGAGGGCGGAGCAGTTCTTC.

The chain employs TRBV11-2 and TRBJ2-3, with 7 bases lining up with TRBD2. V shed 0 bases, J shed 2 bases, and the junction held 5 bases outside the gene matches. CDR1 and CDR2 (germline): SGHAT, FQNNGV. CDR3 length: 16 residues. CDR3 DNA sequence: TGTGCCAGCAGCTTAGAGGGAGCGGGGCCCACAGATACGCAGTATTTT. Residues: CASSLEGAGPTDTQYF.

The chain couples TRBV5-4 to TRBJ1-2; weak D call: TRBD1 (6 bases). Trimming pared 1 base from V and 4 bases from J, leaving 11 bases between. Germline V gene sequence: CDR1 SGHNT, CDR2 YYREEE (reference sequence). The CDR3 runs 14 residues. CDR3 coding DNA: TGTGCCAGCAGCTTGATCGGGGGCTTCTATGGCTACACCTTC. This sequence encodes CASSLIGGFYGYTF.

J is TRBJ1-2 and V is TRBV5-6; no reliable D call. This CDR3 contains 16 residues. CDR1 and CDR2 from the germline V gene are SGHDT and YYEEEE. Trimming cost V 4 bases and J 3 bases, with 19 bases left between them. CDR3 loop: CASSKRVPGRDYGYTF. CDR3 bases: TGTGCCAGCAGCAAGAGGGTCCCTGGGCGCGACTATGGCTACACCTTC.

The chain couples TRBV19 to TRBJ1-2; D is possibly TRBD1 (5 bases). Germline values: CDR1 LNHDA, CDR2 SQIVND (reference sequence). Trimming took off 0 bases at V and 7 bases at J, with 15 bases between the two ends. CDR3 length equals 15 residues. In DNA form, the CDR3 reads TGTGCCAGTAGTATAGAGCTCGGGGGTTCGGCTGGCTACACCTTC. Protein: CASSIELGGSAGYTF.

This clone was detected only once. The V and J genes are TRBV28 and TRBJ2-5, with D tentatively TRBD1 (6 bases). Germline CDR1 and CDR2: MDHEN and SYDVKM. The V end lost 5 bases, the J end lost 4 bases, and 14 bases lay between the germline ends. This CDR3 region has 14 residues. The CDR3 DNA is TGTGCCAGCAGTGTCCACAGGGTTGGAGAGACCCAGTACTTC. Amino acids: CASSVHRVGETQYF.

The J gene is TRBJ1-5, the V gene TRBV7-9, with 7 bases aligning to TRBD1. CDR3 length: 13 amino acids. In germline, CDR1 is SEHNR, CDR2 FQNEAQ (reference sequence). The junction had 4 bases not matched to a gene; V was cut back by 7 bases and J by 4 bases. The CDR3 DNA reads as TGTGCCAGCACCCGGGACAGTAATCAGCCCCAGCATTTT. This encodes CASTRDSNQPQHF.

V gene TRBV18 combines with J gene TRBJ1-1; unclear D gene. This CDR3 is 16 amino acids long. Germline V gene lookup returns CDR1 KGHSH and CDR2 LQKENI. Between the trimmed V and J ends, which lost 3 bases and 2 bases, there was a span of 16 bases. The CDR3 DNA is TGTGCCAGCTCACCGGTATCCCGACAAGGCAACACTGAAGCTTTCTTT. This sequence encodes CASSPVSRQGNTEAFF.

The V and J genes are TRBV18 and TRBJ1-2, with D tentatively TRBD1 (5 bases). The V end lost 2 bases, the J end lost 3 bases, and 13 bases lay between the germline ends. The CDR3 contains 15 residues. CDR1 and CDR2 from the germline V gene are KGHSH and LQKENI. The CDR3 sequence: CASSPYFSGYYGYTF. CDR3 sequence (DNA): TGTGCCAGCTCACCATACTTCTCAGGGTACTATGGCTACACCTTC.

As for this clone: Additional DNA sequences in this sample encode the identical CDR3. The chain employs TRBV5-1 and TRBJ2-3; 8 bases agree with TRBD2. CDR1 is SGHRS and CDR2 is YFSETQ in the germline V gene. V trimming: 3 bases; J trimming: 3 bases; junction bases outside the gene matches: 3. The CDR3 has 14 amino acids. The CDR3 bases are TGCGCCAGCAGCTCCGCGGGAGGAACAGATACGCAGTATTTT. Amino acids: CASSSAGGTDTQYF.

The CDR3 DNA reads TGTGCCAGCAGCCCGACAGGAGTACAAGAGACCCAGTACTTC. Encoded protein: CASSPTGVQETQYF. The J gene is TRBJ2-5, the V gene TRBV7-7, with a tentative D call TRBD1 (6 bases). V gave up 5 bases and J gave up 2 bases, with 12 bases separating them. Germline-derived CDR1 and CDR2 are SSHAT and FNYEAQ (reference sequence). The CDR3 has 14 amino acids.

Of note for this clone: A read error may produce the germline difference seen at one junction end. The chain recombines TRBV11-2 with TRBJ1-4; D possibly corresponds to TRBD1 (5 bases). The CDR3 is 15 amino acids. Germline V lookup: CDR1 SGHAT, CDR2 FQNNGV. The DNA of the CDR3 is TGTGCCAGCAGATTAGTGGGGGCAACTAATGAAAAACTGTTTTTT. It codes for CASRLVGATNEKLFF. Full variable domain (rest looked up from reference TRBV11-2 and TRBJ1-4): EAGVAQSPRYKIIEKRQSVAFWCNPISGHATLYWYQQILGQGPKLLIQFQNNGVVDDSQLPKDRFSAERLKGVDSTLKIQPAKLEDSAVYLCASRLVGATNEKLFFGSGTQLSVL.

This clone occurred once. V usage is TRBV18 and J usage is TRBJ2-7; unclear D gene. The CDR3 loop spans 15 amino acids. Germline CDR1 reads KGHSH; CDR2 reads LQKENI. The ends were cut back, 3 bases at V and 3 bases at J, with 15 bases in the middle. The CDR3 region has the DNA TGTGCCAGCTCACCCCCAGGCGACCTCGGCTACGAGCAGTACTTC. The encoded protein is CASSPPGDLGYEQYF.